A single sample is the source of the 19 T cell receptor beta chains below, sequenced in a study of PD-1 blockade in classical Hodgkin lymphoma (dated by TCRdb to 2019 to 2021). The library was built by means of the immunoSEQ multiplex PCR assay. Here the immuneACCESS table is served through TCRdb, limited to in-frame sequences with V and J called. Missing clones are a known gap in these copies; in checked studies unresolved V genes cover under half, and the rest lacks a known reason. The sample yields 5,500 to 7,000 clones; 86% were counted once. Around two fifths of the sample belongs to the ten largest clones. This sample's time point label indicates: cycle 4 day 1 (C4D1), after five to seven weeks of nivolumab. Every trial patient had relapsed after autologous stem cell transplantation, and cohorts A, B and C differed in prior brentuximab vedotin exposure. The sample in question was peripheral blood mononuclear cells (PBMCs), obtained before the fourth cycle of nivolumab. The source of these receptors is a human donor with classical Hodgkin lymphoma.

This chain uses TRBV5-1 with TRBJ2-5, with 14 bases aligning to TRBD2. Per the germline V gene, CDR1 is SGHRS and CDR2 is YFSETQ. Trimming removed 3 bases from V and 7 bases from J; junction bases left unmatched: 8. The CDR3 spans 16 residues. This CDR3 reads CASSWPGLAGEGTQYF. As DNA, the CDR3 is TGCGCCAGCAGCTGGCCGGGACTAGCGGGAGAGGGGACCCAGTACTTC.

The gene calls are TRBV7-9 and TRBJ2-1; D may be TRBD2 (6 bases). CDR3 size: 14 residues. V was clipped by 1 base and J by 9 bases, with 13 bases between them. Germline V lookup: CDR1 SEHNR, CDR2 FQNEAQ (reference sequence). The CDR3 DNA sequence: TGTGCCAGCAGCTTAGGTGGGACTCGAACTGAGCAGTTCTTC. Its protein product is CASSLGGTRTEQFF.

This clone was observed a handful of times. This chain joins TRBV5-4 and TRBJ1-1; 7 positions match TRBD1. The J segment lost 0 bases and the V segment lost 4 bases, leaving 9 bases of the junction unmatched. CDR1 is SGHNT and CDR2 is YYREEE in the germline V gene (reference sequence). This CDR3 spans 16 amino acids. The CDR3 DNA reads TGTGCCAGCAGCCCCGACAGGGCTACCATGAACACTGAAGCTTTCTTT. This translates into CASSPDRATMNTEAFF. Supplemented by reference TRBV5-4 and TRBJ1-1, the full variable domain reads ETGVTQSPTHLIKTRGQQVTLRCSSQSGHNTVSWYQQALGQGPQFIFQYYREEENGRGNFPPRFSGLQFPNYSSELNVNALELDDSALYLCASSPDRATMNTEAFFGQGTRLTVV.

The chain recombines TRBV5-4 with TRBJ2-3, with no clear D. This CDR3 has 12 amino acids. Looked up from germline, CDR1 is SGHNT and CDR2 is YYREEE (reference sequence). V was cut by 4 bases and J by 2 bases, with 5 bases left in between. CDR3: CASSGPTDTQYF. The CDR3 DNA reads as TGTGCCAGCAGCGGCCCCACAGATACGCAGTATTTT. The whole variable domain, remainder taken from reference TRBV5-4 and TRBJ2-3, is ETGVTQSPTHLIKTRGQQVTLRCSSQSGHNTVSWYQQALGQGPQFIFQYYREEENGRGNFPPRFSGLQFPNYSSELNVNALELDDSALYLCASSGPTDTQYFGPGTRLTVL.

The V and J genes are TRBV6-5 and TRBJ2-3; no firm D call. The CDR3 has 12 residues. Looked up from germline, CDR1 is MNHEY and CDR2 is SVGAGI. V lost 4 bases to trimming and J lost 3 bases, with 5 bases between them. CDR3 nucleotides: TGTGCCAGCAGTTTTTGGACAGATACGCAGTATTTT. Its protein product is CASSFWTDTQYF.

This sequence joins TRBV6-4 and TRBJ2-2; no definite D call. Germline assignment: CDR1 MRHNA and CDR2 SNTAGT. Between the trimmed V and J ends, which lost 5 bases and 6 bases, there was a span of 7 bases. CDR3 length: 12 amino acids. For the CDR3, the DNA is TGTGCCAGCAGTCCCCACTCCGGGGAGCTGTTTTTT. Its translation is CASSPHSGELFF.

The chain couples TRBV9 to TRBJ2-5, with 9 positions matching TRBD1. Trimming removed 3 bases from V and 4 bases from J; junction bases left unmatched: 7. The CDR3 loop spans 15 amino acids. CDR1 SGDLS and CDR2 YYNGEE come from the germline V gene. CDR3 amino acids: CASSGGTGMTETQYF. The DNA of the CDR3 is TGTGCCAGCAGCGGGGGGACAGGGATGACAGAGACCCAGTACTTC.

DNA of the CDR3: TGCGCCAGCAGCCCCGGGACTGCCCTTTACAATGAGCAGTTCTTC. Amino acid sequence: CASSPGTALYNEQFF. The chain couples TRBV5-1 to TRBJ2-1, with D possibly being TRBD2 (6 bases). Germline CDR1 reads SGHRS; CDR2 reads YFSETQ. V was cut by 4 bases and J by 4 bases, with 15 bases left in between. The CDR3 consists of 15 residues. Drawing the rest from reference TRBV5-1 and TRBJ2-1, the complete variable domain is KAGVTQTPRYLIKTRGQQVTLSCSPISGHRSVSWYQQTPGQGLQFLFEYFSETQRNKGNFPGRFSGRQFSNSRSEMNVSTLELGDSALYLCASSPGTALYNEQFFGPGTRLTVL.

V is TRBV9 and J is TRBJ2-2, with 9 positions matching TRBD2. CDR3 size: 15 residues. The germline V gene encodes CDR1 SGDLS and CDR2 YYNGEE. J lost 1 base, V lost 5 bases, and 3 bases had no gene match. CDR3 residues: CASRLLAGNTGELFF. The CDR3 DNA follows: TGTGCCAGCAGACTACTAGCGGGGAACACCGGGGAGCTGTTTTTT.

CDR3 region: CASKRTGNTGELFF. The DNA of the CDR3 is TGCGCCAGCAAACGGACAGGGAACACCGGGGAGCTGTTTTTT. The gene calls are TRBV5-1 and TRBJ2-2, with 7 nucleotides matching TRBD1. The V gene end was trimmed by 6 bases and the J gene end by 1 base; junction bases not matched to a gene: 3. The CDR3 contains 14 residues. The V gene's germline CDR1 is SGHRS and CDR2 YFSETQ.

J is TRBJ1-1 and V is TRBV19, with D possibly matching TRBD1 (5 bases). V lost 2 bases and J 4 bases, leaving 11 bases between the germline ends. Germline CDR1 LNHDA, CDR2 SQIVND (reference sequence). This CDR3 contains 14 residues. CDR3 region: CASSIWGRTTEAFF. CDR3 in DNA: TGTGCCAGTAGTATATGGGGGAGGACCACTGAAGCTTTCTTT.

The V call is TRBV25-1, the J call TRBJ1-6; TRBD1 might be the D (6 bases). The CDR3 runs to 16 residues. V shed 4 bases and J shed 4 bases, with 14 bases lying between them. Germline V CDR1 and CDR2: MGHDK, SYGVNS. CDR3 in amino acids: CASSATGFDYNSPLHF. CDR3 DNA sequence: TGTGCCAGCAGTGCGACAGGATTTGATTATAATTCACCCCTCCACTTT.

The rearrangement joins TRBV30 to TRBJ2-5; D gene unclear. Germline CDR1 and CDR2: GTSNPN and SVGIG (reference sequence). The CDR3 has 12 amino acids. V lost 2 bases and J 6 bases, leaving 10 bases between the germline ends. The CDR3 DNA follows: TGTGCCTGGAGTTTCATTCCAAAGACCCAGTACTTC. This sequence encodes CAWSFIPKTQYF.

In regard to this clone: Other DNA sequences of this sample code for an identical CDR3. The chain uses TRBV6-5 and TRBJ1-3; D remains unclear. Between the trimmed V and J ends, which lost 0 bases and 0 bases, there was a span of 6 bases. Germline V gene sequence: CDR1 MNHEY, CDR2 SVGAGI. The CDR3 spans 15 residues. The CDR3 bases are TGTGCCAGCAGTTACTCCGGGAACTCTGGAAACACCATATATTTT. Its translation is CASSYSGNSGNTIYF.

The rearrangement uses TRBV11-2 and TRBJ1-1; 11 bases are shared with TRBD1. Germline lookup yields CDR1 SGHAT and CDR2 FQNNGV. This CDR3 region has 15 residues. Trimming cost V 1 base and J 8 bases; bases outside gene matches: 6. DNA of the CDR3: TGTGCCAGCAGCTTAGTCGGGACAGGGGGATCGGAAGCTTTCTTT. This sequence encodes CASSLVGTGGSEAFF.

With respect to this clone: Other DNA sequences in the sample encode the same CDR3. The V and J genes are TRBV25-1 and TRBJ2-3; D is ambiguous. The length of the CDR3 is 16 residues. V was cut by 2 bases and J by 0 bases, with 12 bases left in between. Germline V CDR1 and CDR2: MGHDK, SYGVNS. The CDR3 DNA reads TGTGCCAGCAGTGAAACTTTAGGAGCGAGCACAGATACGCAGTATTTT. Translation gives CASSETLGASTDTQYF.

Here the CDR3 reads CASSLEYEWVGLDGYTF. The CDR3 nucleotides are TGCGCCAGCAGCTTGGAGTACGAGTGGGTAGGGCTAGATGGCTACACCTTC. The chain links TRBV5-1 to TRBJ1-2; D is uncertain. Trimming stripped 0 bases from V and 6 bases from J, with 21 bases between. Germline CDR1 and CDR2: SGHRS and YFSETQ. This CDR3 comprises 17 residues.

The genes are TRBV2 and TRBJ2-1, with D hard to call. V was clipped by 5 bases and J by 2 bases, with 7 bases between them. The CDR3 contains 13 residues. CDR1 and CDR2 from the germline V gene are SNHLY and FYNNEI. CDR3 sequence: CASSLGPYNEQFF. The CDR3 DNA sequence: TGTGCCAGCAGTCTAGGTCCCTACAATGAGCAGTTCTTC. Using reference TRBV2 and TRBJ2-1 for the parts outside the CDR3, the full variable domain is EPEVTQTPSHQVTQMGQEVILRCVPISNHLYFYWYRQILGQKVEFLVSFYNNEISEKSEIFDDQFSVERPDGSNFTLKIRSTKLEDSAMYFCASSLGPYNEQFFGPGTRLTVL.

The chain combines TRBV5-1 with TRBJ2-5; D gene ambiguous. Trimming cost V 2 bases and J 2 bases, with 7 bases left between them. CDR3 length: 13 residues. Germline lookup yields CDR1 SGHRS and CDR2 YFSETQ. The CDR3 is CASSLSLQETQYF. The DNA for the CDR3 is TGCGCCAGCAGCTTATCGTTACAAGAGACCCAGTACTTC.